Reported below is one T cell receptor (beta chain). Brentuximab vedotin exposure varied, and every patient relapsed after autologous stem cell transplantation. The data belong to a study of PD-1 blockade in classical Hodgkin lymphoma. Sequencing was performed with immunoSEQ multiplex PCR; in TCRdb, only in-frame clones are kept and a portion is missing. The sample shows 40,000 or so clones, around 80% of them seen only once. V gave up 2 bases and J gave up 3 bases; unmatched junction bases: 2. Germline lookup yields CDR1 KGHSH and CDR2 LQKENI. The CDR3 covers 14 residues. The sequence was obtained from a human donor with classical Hodgkin lymphoma. This chain connects TRBV18 to TRBJ1-1; 8 bases are a match to TRBD1. The sequencing here drew on peripheral blood mononuclear cells (PBMCs), taken at baseline. CDR3 DNA sequence: TGTGCCAGCTCACCAGGACAGGGCTACACTGAAGCTTTCTTT. Its translation is CASSPGQGYTEAFF.